This T cell receptor beta chain derives from a study of prognosis after radiotherapy for stage I lung cancer (dated by TCRdb to about 2021). At the level of the whole study: Around 19 stage I NSCLC patients were enrolled in Nanjing, China, between April 2018 and early 2019. All patients were considered medically inoperable, owing to comorbidities in about 13 and refusal of surgery in about seven. Four of the 19 patients developed distant metastases after SBRT, at a median of around seven months; the other 15 showed no significant progression. The study profiled peripheral blood TCR beta repertoires from stage I NSCLC patients before and after stereotactic body radiotherapy and related them to distant failure. In every patient, SBRT was given without any concurrent therapy. Over 12 cases involved newly diagnosed primary stage I lung tumors, and five involved oligometastatic NSCLC subsequent to surgical resection of the primary tumor. SBRT was given in 3 to 5 fractions with a biologically effective dose of at least 100 Gy, using image-guided IMRT or VMAT. The cohort was made up of 10 to 15 men and roughly 6 women, with a median age of around 78 years and an age range of 53 to 84 years. On tumor histology, twelve patients had adenocarcinoma and more than five had squamous cell carcinoma. A total of roughly 40 blood samples from approximately 19 patients were sequenced, with one sample obtained before and one obtained after SBRT for each patient.

Regarding this clonotype: Its antigen is not yet known. Within one base of it there is no much larger clone, and no base qualities were kept.

Overall study results and their limits: Post-SBRT Shannon entropy and its change from baseline were lower in patients who developed distant metastases; baseline Shannon entropy was not associated with metastases. Limitations of the study included a small cohort and short follow-up, and the study findings need independent validation. No adjustment for multiple comparisons was applied to any of the reported P values. After SBRT, the count of unique TCR clones dropped from a median of roughly 9,700 beforehand to roughly 7,000 afterward (Wilcoxon paired P=0.011). Tumor specificity of expanded TCR clones was not determined. TRBV and TRBJ usage frequencies reportedly varied with metastasis status, involving two V genes at baseline and about 10 V and two J genes after SBRT.

All patients had node-negative disease on CT and PET/CT, and none had a history of other malignancies or had previously received chemotherapy or radiotherapy. At each of two time points, around 6 milliliters of peripheral venous blood were collected into EDTA tubes. Ficoll-Paque Plus density-gradient centrifugation was used to isolate PBMCs. Right after collection, samples were kept at -80 degrees C until analysis. From its cysteine to its phenylalanine, the CDR3 spans 15 amino acids. Solely the CDR3 DNA is kept, with 45 bases framed from the first base. The germline V gene gives CDR1 as MNHEY and CDR2 as SVGAGI. Between the V and J ends, shortened by 11 bases and 4 bases respectively, the junction contains 24 bases. Two rounds of multiplex PCR were used to amplify the TCR beta CDR3 region from genomic DNA. In the first PCR round, primers specific to each TRBV and TRBJ gene were used, and the primer sequences were filed in Chinese patent CN105087789A. Universal primers were used in the second round of PCR. The Roche High Pure PCR Template Preparation Kit was used to extract genomic DNA from frozen PBMCs. Paired-end sequencing with 151 bp reads was performed on the libraries using an Illumina HiSeq 3000. The source study handled its data this way. Raw reads lacking the multiplex PCR primer sequences were removed with CutAdapt. High-quality paired reads were merged into contigs with PEAR. MiXCR assigned TRB V, D and J gene segments to each contig by aligning to reference sequences. To remove sequencing errors, CDR3 sequences were clustered according to base quality and sequence similarity. Shannon entropy, normalized by the natural log of the productive TCR sequence number, served as the measure of diversity. Clonality was defined as one minus Shannon entropy divided by the natural log of the number of unique clonotypes. Using the Youden index from ROC curves, the researchers picked the repertoire-metric cut-offs for progression-free survival, and all analyses were carried out in R 3.5.3. TCRdb redid the processing of the public reads, applying fastp at Q25 and MiXCR, and retained in-frame beta chains. Entries are consolidated by CDR3 protein sequence, retaining the most common genes and DNA. What appears here as the V and J calls and clone size reflects TCRdb's work, not the paper's. The sample table records about 59,000 distinct CDR3 sequences; approximately 25% of these occur just once. The top ten clonotypes cover under 10% of the sample.

The sample in question was PBMCs, obtained before or after stereotactic body radiation therapy (not recorded which). The sequence was collected from a donor over 45 with non-small cell lung cancer. This receptor chain uses TRBV6-5 and TRBJ2-7; confidence is insufficient to name the D gene. CDR3 protein: CACGYSAGSEYEQYF. The nucleotide sequence reads as follows: TGTGCCTGCGGTTACTCTGCCGGTTCCGAATACGAGCAGTACTTC.